Sequencing of this T cell receptor beta chain was carried out in a study of blood T cell repertoires in COVID-19 (dated by TCRdb to about 2020). For context, the study as a whole: Collaborator samples came from the United States, Italy and Spain and covered acute and convalescent phases of COVID-19. The prospective study material was composed of cDNA or gDNA derived from T cells, B-cell-depleted T cells, or PBMCs. Deeply sampled blood TCRbeta repertoires from subjects exposed to, actively infected with, or recovered from COVID-19 were included in the dataset. A freely available public database, intended as a resource for researchers studying the immune response to SARS-CoV-2, is where the repertoires were released. The samples were drawn from two sources: the first 160 participants of the ongoing ImmuneRACE study, and 1,200 or so subjects contributed by 6 global collaborators. Nearly every sample came with metadata listing a de-identified subject ID, COVID-19 status, age in years and sex. Where available, HLA class I and class II types were taken from metadata supplied by the sample provider and were not determined by assay-based typing.

The immunoSEQ Assay, a bias-controlled multiplex PCR, was used to amplify TCRbeta CDR3 regions from genomic DNA. As for how the authors treated the data: Nucleated cell counts per sample were estimated from amplification of reference gene primers within the assay. Sequence reads were collapsed and filtered to measure the absolute abundance of every unique TCRbeta CDR3 rearrangement. For each sample, productive Simpson clonality was calculated as the square root of Simpson's diversity index across productive rearrangements. TCRdb stores this immuneACCESS table with in-frame sequences only. Part of the clones is absent; in the studies checked, under half of the shortfall reflects unresolved V genes, and no reason is known for the rest. V and J calls and clone size follow that table, whereas D and trimming were derived from the DNA. This sample has fewer than 200,000 clones in its table, and approximately 90% of those were observed once. The ten largest clones take up 1.6% of the sample.

Overall study results and their limits: The amount of clinical and demographic metadata varied by source and participant and was provided uncurated.

Each collaborating institution followed its own protocols to collect whole blood in K2EDTA tubes. For TCRbeta analysis, collaborators shipped samples in one of three forms: frozen whole blood, isolated PBMCs, or DNA extracted from either of those sample types. The germline V gene provides CDR1 KGHSH and CDR2 LQKENI. The CDR3 numbers 15 residues from cysteine through phenylalanine. Just the 45-base CDR3 DNA is kept, in frame starting at base 1. The junction shows trimming of 6 bases on V and 5 bases on J, plus 19 bases between the germline ends. This clone showed up just a few times. Its antigen is currently not known. No qualities accompany the bases; no much larger clone lies one base away.

Recombination joined TRBV18 with TRBJ1-2; TRBD1 is perhaps the D gene, given 6 matching bases. The source of this sequence is a woman aged 50 to 65 with acute or convalescent COVID-19. Sequencing was done on a sample of peripheral blood. The sequence in DNA is TGTGCCAGCTCCCCGGAGAAGGGGGGGACGTATGGCTACACCTTC. This gives the protein CASSPEKGGTYGYTF.